These 22 T cell receptor beta chains came from one sample sequenced in a study of blood T cell repertoires in COVID-19. Only in-frame clones appear in the TCRdb table, and some are missing; sequencing was by immunoSEQ multiplex PCR. The sample includes over 450,000 clones, 85% to 90% of them seen just once. Sample: peripheral blood. The receptor source for this set is a woman aged 45-60 years with COVID-19, enrolled during active disease.

This clone was picked up a small number of times. This chain links TRBV29-1 with TRBJ1-2; 7 positions agree with TRBD1. J lost 14 bases, V lost 5 bases, and 11 bases had no gene match. Germline V gives CDR1 SQVTM, CDR2 ANQGSEA. The CDR3 covers 11 residues. This CDR3 reads CSVLQGSTGTF. Written as DNA, the CDR3 is TGCAGCGTTCTACAGGGGAGCACGGGGACCTTC. Full variable domain (outside the CDR3, taken from reference TRBV29-1 and TRBJ1-2): SAVISQKPSRDICQRGTSLTIQCQVDSQVTMMFWYRQQPGQSLTLIATANQGSEATYESGFVIDKFPISRPNLTFSTLTVSNMSPEDSSIYLCSVLQGSTGTFGSGTRLTVV.

The chain carries TRBV6-5 and TRBJ1-3; TRBD1 might be the D (5 bases). The germline V gene has CDR1 MNHEY and CDR2 SVGAGI. The CDR3 is 16 amino acids. The V gene lost 0 bases and the J gene lost 1 base, with 10 bases spanning the gap. The CDR3 protein is CASSYSGRVSGNTIYF. The CDR3 nucleotides are TGTGCCAGCAGTTACTCTGGCAGGGTGTCTGGAAACACCATATATTTT.

This clone was found once. The V call is TRBV6-1, the J call TRBJ1-4, with D perhaps TRBD1 (5 bases). This CDR3 comprises 13 residues. Trimming shortened V by 1 base and J by 8 bases, and 8 bases separated the two germline ends. The germline V gene has CDR1 MNHNS and CDR2 SASEGT. CDR3 nucleotide sequence: TGTGCCAGCAGTGAAGAACCAGGGGAAAAACTGTTTTTT. It yields the protein CASSEEPGEKLFF.

The chain employs TRBV30 and TRBJ1-2; the match to TRBD1 covers 7 bases. V trimming: 3 bases; J trimming: 2 bases; junction bases outside the gene matches: 6. The germline V gene has CDR1 GTSNPN and CDR2 SVGIG (reference sequence). The CDR3 has 14 residues. CDR3 coding DNA: TGTGCCTGGAGCGCGGGACAGATAAACTATGGCTACACCTTC. Translating gives CAWSAGQINYGYTF. The variable domain in full, with the rest retrieved from reference TRBV30 and TRBJ1-2, is SQTIHQWPATLVQPVGSPLSLECTVEGTSNPNLYWYRQAAGRGLQLLFYSVGIGQISSEVPQNLSASRPQDRQFILSSKKLLLSDSGFYLCAWSAGQINYGYTFGSGTRLTVV.

The rearrangement uses TRBV7-2 and TRBJ1-2, with a weak D call TRBD1 (6 bases). The CDR3 extends over 13 amino acids. From germline, CDR1 is SGHTA and CDR2 FQGNSA. The V gene lost 6 bases and the J gene lost 3 bases, with 11 bases spanning the gap. The CDR3 DNA reads as TGTGCCAGCAGGATTACAGGGTACTATGGCTACACCTTC. It codes for CASRITGYYGYTF.

The chain couples TRBV30 to TRBJ1-5, with D perhaps TRBD1 (5 bases). V lost 1 base to trimming and J lost 5 bases, with 9 bases between them. CDR1 is GTSNPN, CDR2 SVGIG, per germline (reference sequence). The CDR3 is made up of 13 amino acids. Here the CDR3 DNA reads TGTGCCTGGAGTGAGAGACAGTATCAGCCCCAGCATTTT. Translating gives CAWSERQYQPQHF.

The rearrangement joins TRBV30 to TRBJ1-4; 9 bases map to TRBD1. Germline-derived CDR1 and CDR2 are GTSNPN and SVGIG (reference sequence). The V gene end was trimmed by 5 bases and the J gene end by 8 bases; junction bases not matched to a gene: 9. The CDR3 extends over 14 amino acids. The DNA for the CDR3 is TGTGCCTGGGCATGGGGACAGGGAAACGAAAAACTGTTTTTT. The encoded protein is CAWAWGQGNEKLFF.

CDR3: CASSLNTRRTAYEQYF. The CDR3 bases are TGTGCCAGCAGCTTAAATACCAGGAGGACAGCCTACGAGCAGTACTTC. This sequence joins TRBV7-9 and TRBJ2-7, with D tentatively TRBD1 (6 bases). The V gene's germline CDR1 is SEHNR and CDR2 FQNEAQ (reference sequence). CDR3 size: 16 residues. Trimming left V 2 bases short and J 2 bases short, with 16 bases between.

This CDR3 is CASSQDPQGYDIQYF. In DNA, the CDR3 is TGTGCCAGCAGCCAAGATCCACAGGGTTATGACATTCAGTACTTC. The chain recombines TRBV3-1 (or the pseudogene TRBV3-2) with TRBJ2-4; D might be TRBD1 (6 bases). Trimming stripped 0 bases from V and 8 bases from J, with 14 bases between. Germline loops: CDR1 LGHDT, CDR2 YNNKEL (reference sequence). The CDR3 has 15 amino acids.

The chain links TRBV5-1 to TRBJ2-3; maybe TRBD2 (5 bases). The germline V gene encodes CDR1 SGHRS and CDR2 YFSETQ. The CDR3 covers 14 residues. The V end lost 4 bases, the J end lost 6 bases, and 15 bases lay between the germline ends. Here the CDR3 reads CASSLGSPGDTQYF. DNA for the CDR3: TGCGCCAGCAGCCTCGGGTCTCCGGGGGATACGCAGTATTTT.

The rearrangement uses TRBV19 and TRBJ1-1; a weak D match, TRBD1 (6 bases). In germline, CDR1 is LNHDA, CDR2 SQIVND (reference sequence). The V end lost 6 bases, the J end lost 7 bases, and 15 bases lay between the germline ends. CDR3 length: 13 residues. CDR3 DNA: TGTGCCAGTAGGGCCCGGGGACAAGTTGAAGCTTTCTTT. Translating it yields CASRARGQVEAFF.

The J gene is TRBJ1-1, the V gene TRBV6-6; no clear D. The CDR3 is made up of 11 amino acids. Germline assignment: CDR1 MNHNY and CDR2 SVGAGI (reference sequence). V dropped 9 bases and J dropped 1 base, with 6 bases sitting between them. In DNA form, the CDR3 reads TGTGCCAGTACAGAGAACACTGAAGCTTTCTTT. Translation gives CASTENTEAFF.

The rearrangement links TRBV28 to TRBJ2-2; TRBD1 matches 8 bases. CDR1 and CDR2 from the germline V gene are MDHEN and SYDVKM. Trimming cost V 2 bases and J 4 bases; bases outside gene matches: 3. The CDR3 has 15 amino acids. CDR3 in DNA: TGTGCCAGCAGTTTAAGGACAGGGTCCACCGGGGAGCTGTTTTTT. Its protein product is CASSLRTGSTGELFF.

The V call is TRBV6-2 or TRBV6-3, the J call TRBJ1-5; maybe TRBD1 (5 bases). CDR3 length equals 14 residues. V was clipped by 4 bases and J by 10 bases, with 17 bases between them. Germline-derived CDR1 and CDR2 are MNHEY and SVGEGT. CDR3 amino acids: CASSSGRASQPQHF. CDR3 sequence (DNA): TGTGCCAGCAGTTCTGGCAGGGCCTCACAACCCCAGCATTTT.

CDR3 in DNA: TGTGCCAGCAGTGAAGCGCGACTGGCGGGGGGGAACTACAATGAGCAGTTCTTC. Protein sequence: CASSEARLAGGNYNEQFF. J is TRBJ2-1 and V is TRBV6-1; 9 bases are a match to TRBD2. The CDR3 spans 18 residues. Germline CDR1 and CDR2: MNHNS and SASEGT. J lost 3 bases, V lost 0 bases, and 9 bases had no gene match.

The chain joins TRBV6-2 or TRBV6-3 to TRBJ2-2; 13 bases fit TRBD2. The trim removed 4 bases at V and 3 bases at J, leaving 5 bases unmatched. The CDR3 spans 17 residues. The germline gives CDR1 MNHEY, CDR2 SVGEGT. The DNA for the CDR3 is TGTGCCAGCAGTTGGACTAGCGGGGGCCCCGACACCGGGGAGCTGTTTTTT. This encodes CASSWTSGGPDTGELFF.

CDR3 protein: CASSLRYVRENTEAFF. Here the CDR3 DNA reads TGTGCCAGCAGCTTACGTTATGTCAGGGAGAACACTGAAGCTTTCTTT. The chain links TRBV7-8 to TRBJ1-1, with D maybe TRBD1 (5 bases). Deletions cut 2 bases from V and 1 base from J, with 14 bases between. This CDR3 is built from 16 residues. The V gene's germline CDR1 is SGHVS and CDR2 FQNEAQ.

The gene calls are TRBV5-1 and TRBJ1-3, with D tentatively TRBD1 (5 bases). The V end was cut by 4 bases, the J end by 2 bases, with 13 bases between. The CDR3 sequence is 15 residues long. Per the germline V gene, CDR1 is SGHRS and CDR2 is YFSETQ. The CDR3 loop is CASSTEGIPGNTIYF. CDR3 in DNA: TGCGCCAGCAGCACGGAGGGGATACCTGGAAACACCATATATTTT.

J is TRBJ2-5 and V is TRBV5-4; D is ambiguous. The germline V gene encodes CDR1 SGHNT and CDR2 YYREEE (reference sequence). Between the trimmed V and J ends, which lost 3 bases and 4 bases, there was a span of 7 bases. This CDR3 contains 12 residues. The CDR3 protein is CASSSHGETQYF. CDR3 coding DNA: TGTGCCAGCAGCTCCCACGGAGAGACCCAGTACTTC.

The chain has TRBV19 and TRBJ1-1; 8 nucleotides line up with TRBD1. CDR1 is LNHDA and CDR2 is SQIVND in the germline V gene (reference sequence). The CDR3 is made up of 15 amino acids. With V trimmed by 6 bases and J by 5 bases, 11 bases remained unmatched. This chain's CDR3 is CASSLFFRGPTEAFF. The CDR3 DNA follows: TGTGCCAGTAGCCTCTTTTTCAGGGGGCCAACTGAAGCTTTCTTT.

This chain uses TRBV10-1 with TRBJ2-7; 10 bases are a match to TRBD2. The CDR3 runs 17 residues. Germline CDR1 WNHNN, CDR2 SYGVQD (reference sequence). J gave up 2 bases and V 2 bases, and 9 bases lay outside the gene matches. The CDR3 nucleotides are TGCGCCAGCAGTGAGGGTCTAGCGGGGGCGTACACCTACGAGCAGTACTTC. Translated: CASSEGLAGAYTYEQYF.

V usage is TRBV19 and J usage is TRBJ1-1; no firm D call. This CDR3 region has 13 residues. CDR1 LNHDA and CDR2 SQIVND come from the germline V gene (reference sequence). Trimming took 6 bases from V and 2 from J, leaving 10 bases between them. The CDR3 sequence is CASSQNSNTEAFF. CDR3 nucleotide sequence: TGTGCCAGTAGCCAAAACAGCAACACTGAAGCTTTCTTT.